These 25 T cell receptor beta chains were all obtained from the same sample, sequenced in a study of blood T cell repertoires in COVID-19. TCRdb keeps only in-frame clones here, not all; method: immunoSEQ multiplex PCR. Of under 250,000 clones in the sample, around four fifths were seen once. Sequencing input: peripheral blood. The receptors come from a woman aged 55-75 years with active or convalescent COVID-19.

The gene calls are TRBV2 and TRBJ1-5; tentative D call: TRBD1 (5 bases). V dropped 6 bases and J dropped 6 bases, with 12 bases sitting between them. The CDR3 length is 13 residues. CDR1 is SNHLY and CDR2 is FYNNEI in the germline V gene. CDR3 DNA: TGTGCCAGCAGCGTTACAGGCTTTCAGCCCCAGCATTTT. Translated: CASSVTGFQPQHF. The whole variable domain, remainder taken from reference TRBV2 and TRBJ1-5, is EPEVTQTPSHQVTQMGQEVILRCVPISNHLYFYWYRQILGQKVEFLVSFYNNEISEKSEIFDDQFSVERPDGSNFTLKIRSTKLEDSAMYFCASSVTGFQPQHFGDGTRLSIL.

The genes are TRBV28 and TRBJ1-5, with D possibly TRBD1 on 6 matching bases. The V end lost 3 bases, the J end lost 6 bases, and 12 bases lay between the germline ends. Per the germline V gene, CDR1 is MDHEN and CDR2 is SYDVKM. This CDR3 contains 14 residues. The CDR3, as DNA: TGTGCCAGCAGTTTGTACAGGGTCGGTCAGCCCCAGCATTTT. Amino acids: CASSLYRVGQPQHF. The variable domain in full, with the rest retrieved from reference TRBV28 and TRBJ1-5, is DVKVTQSSRYLVKRTGEKVFLECVQDMDHENMFWYRQDPGLGLRLIYFSYDVKMKEKGDIPEGYSVSREKKERFSLILESASTNQTSMYLCASSLYRVGQPQHFGDGTRLSIL.

The chain carries TRBV4-2 and TRBJ2-5; 13 bases align to TRBD2. The J segment lost 4 bases and the V segment lost 4 bases, leaving 9 bases of the junction unmatched. The germline V gene has CDR1 LGHNA and CDR2 YNFKEQ. The CDR3 covers 17 residues. CDR3 nucleotides: TGTGCCAGCAGCCGAGGACTAGCGGGAGCCCGAAGAGAGACCCAGTACTTC. This translates into CASSRGLAGARRETQYF.

V is TRBV6-5 and J is TRBJ2-3; a weak D match, TRBD2 (6 bases). This CDR3 spans 14 amino acids. The ends were cut back, 6 bases at V and 2 bases at J, with 12 bases in the middle. The germline V gene encodes CDR1 MNHEY and CDR2 SVGAGI. The CDR3 DNA is TGTGCCAGCAGGCTTAGCGGCCTCACAGATACGCAGTATTTT. It specifies CASRLSGLTDTQYF.

The J gene is TRBJ1-3, the V gene TRBV19, with 7 bases aligning to TRBD1. This CDR3 has 15 residues. V was pared by 5 bases and J by 0 bases, with 4 bases of the junction left unmatched. CDR1 is LNHDA, CDR2 SQIVND, per germline (reference sequence). The CDR3 DNA reads as TGTGCCAGTAGTCCGGGACAGCTCTCTGGAAACACCATATATTTT. It specifies CASSPGQLSGNTIYF. The complete variable domain, with remaining parts taken from reference TRBV19 and TRBJ1-3, reads DGGITQSPKYLFRKEGQNVTLSCEQNLNHDAMYWYRQDPGQGLRLIYYSQIVNDFQKGDIAEGYSVSREKKESFPLTVTSAQKNPTAFYLCASSPGQLSGNTIYFGEGSWLTVV.

This chain links TRBV11-2 with TRBJ2-7; D might be TRBD1 (5 bases). V lost 5 bases and J 7 bases, leaving 18 bases between the germline ends. The CDR3 length is 14 residues. Germline CDR1 reads SGHAT; CDR2 reads FQNNGV. This chain's CDR3 is CASSPRGQAREQYF. The CDR3 DNA is TGTGCCAGCAGCCCTAGGGGCCAGGCTAGAGAGCAGTACTTC.

V usage is TRBV6-5 and J usage is TRBJ1-3; 7 bases agree with TRBD1. This CDR3 comprises 15 residues. V dropped 4 bases and J dropped 0; count of bases not matched to a gene: 3. In germline, CDR1 is MNHEY, CDR2 SVGAGI. Here the CDR3 DNA reads TGTGCCAGCAGTTCTGGGACAGACTCTGGAAACACCATATATTTT. Its protein is CASSSGTDSGNTIYF.

The chain links TRBV28 to TRBJ2-2; the D is unclear. This CDR3 has 13 amino acids. V lost 7 bases and J 7 bases, leaving 13 bases between the germline ends. Germline V CDR1 and CDR2: MDHEN, SYDVKM. The CDR3: CASTLPYGGELFF. CDR3 DNA sequence: TGTGCCAGCACCCTCCCCTACGGCGGGGAGCTGTTTTTT.

The CDR3 DNA reads TGTGCCAGCAGCCCCGGGATAAGGAGTCCTAAGACCCAGTACTTC. Residues: CASSPGIRSPKTQYF. The chain uses TRBV11-2 and TRBJ2-5; the D gene is possibly TRBD2 (5 bases). CDR3 length: 15 residues. CDR1 SGHAT and CDR2 FQNNGV come from the germline V gene. V was clipped by 5 bases and J by 6 bases, with 19 bases between them.

This sequence joins TRBV7-9 and TRBJ2-7; 8 positions agree with TRBD1. CDR3 size: 14 residues. Germline CDR1 SEHNR, CDR2 FQNEAQ (reference sequence). Trimming removed 8 bases from V and 5 bases from J; junction bases left unmatched: 11. The CDR3 loop reads CASGRTGYIDEQYF. The CDR3 DNA reads TGTGCCAGCGGCCGGACAGGGTATATCGACGAGCAGTACTTC.

The chain is built from TRBV6-5 and TRBJ1-5, with a tentative D call TRBD1 (5 bases). V was clipped by 8 bases and J by 4 bases, with 12 bases between them. The length of the CDR3 is 13 residues. CDR1 and CDR2 (germline): MNHEY, SVGAGI. DNA of the CDR3: TGTGCCAGCGATTCCCAGGGTAATCAGCCCCAGCATTTT. Its protein product is CASDSQGNQPQHF.

The rearrangement joins TRBV11-2 to TRBJ2-1; the match to TRBD2 covers 7 bases. With 7 bases clipped from V and 9 bases from J, the junction kept 6 bases outside the gene matches. Germline V gene lookup returns CDR1 SGHAT and CDR2 FQNNGV. The CDR3 has 12 residues. The chain's CDR3 is CASTPWGGEQFF. CDR3 DNA sequence: TGTGCCAGCACCCCTTGGGGGGGTGAGCAGTTCTTC.

CDR3 sequence reads: CASSLDPVQTQYF. The CDR3 coding sequence is TGTGCCAGCAGCTTAGACCCCGTCCAGACCCAGTACTTC. The chain couples TRBV11-3 to TRBJ2-5; D not resolved. Per the germline V gene, CDR1 is SGHNT and CDR2 is YENEEA. The CDR3 runs to 13 residues. The V end lost 0 bases, the J end lost 6 bases, and 8 bases lay between the germline ends.

The rearrangement joins TRBV11-2 to TRBJ2-7, with no clear D. The CDR3 runs 15 residues. Germline CDR1 is SGHAT and CDR2 is FQNNGV. V was shortened by 2 bases and J by 6 bases, with 17 bases between the two germline ends. The CDR3 DNA is TGTGCCAGCAGCTTAAGAGCAATCCCAGGCTCCGAGCAGTACTTC. The encoded protein is CASSLRAIPGSEQYF.

The chain is built from TRBV5-1 and TRBJ2-7; TRBD2 aligns across 10 bases. Germline loops: CDR1 SGHRS, CDR2 YFSETQ. The CDR3 has 13 amino acids. After removal of 8 bases from V and 4 bases from J, the junction contained 6 bases not matched to a gene. The CDR3 sequence: CASASGSGYEQYF. CDR3 DNA sequence: TGCGCCAGTGCTAGCGGGAGTGGTTACGAGCAGTACTTC. Drawing the rest from reference TRBV5-1 and TRBJ2-7, the complete variable domain is KAGVTQTPRYLIKTRGQQVTLSCSPISGHRSVSWYQQTPGQGLQFLFEYFSETQRNKGNFPGRFSGRQFSNSRSEMNVSTLELGDSALYLCASASGSGYEQYFGPGTRLTVT.

The chain is built from TRBV19 and TRBJ1-2; D is unclear. Germline values: CDR1 LNHDA, CDR2 SQIVND (reference sequence). Trimming removed 6 bases at V and 8 bases at J, with 34 bases between. The CDR3 is made up of 19 amino acids. The DNA of the CDR3 is TGTGCCAGTAGCGCATTTACGTTCGGGGAACGCTTCGAAACTATGGGCTACACCTTC. This sequence encodes CASSAFTFGERFETMGYTF.

The chain couples TRBV20-1 to TRBJ1-1; D remains unclear. This CDR3 has 11 amino acids. Trimming removed 0 bases at V and 9 bases at J, with 8 bases between. Looked up from germline, CDR1 is DFQATT and CDR2 is SNEGSKA (reference sequence). CDR3 coding DNA: TGCAGTGCTAGAGATGATTGGCAAGCTTTCTTT. This translates into CSARDDWQAFF.

This clone was counted only a few times. The rearrangement joins TRBV2 to TRBJ2-7, with 7 bases aligning to TRBD2. The J segment lost 0 bases and the V segment lost 8 bases, leaving 10 bases of the junction unmatched. This CDR3 has 15 residues. Germline V gene lookup returns CDR1 SNHLY and CDR2 FYNNEI. CDR3: CASSAGDLLSYEQYF. The CDR3, as DNA: TGTGCCAGCTCCGCGGGAGACTTGCTCTCCTACGAGCAGTACTTC.

The chain recombines TRBV5-1 with TRBJ2-2, with TRBD1 matching 7 bases. Germline trimming cut 7 bases from V and 4 bases from J; bases unmatched to any gene: 10. Looked up from germline, CDR1 is SGHRS and CDR2 is YFSETQ. CDR3 length equals 15 residues. The CDR3 spells CASRQRTGRTGELFF. Written as DNA, the CDR3 is TGCGCCAGCCGCCAGCGGACAGGCCGCACCGGGGAGCTGTTTTTT.

The V call is TRBV2, the J call TRBJ2-3, with TRBD2 identical over 9 bases. This CDR3 spans 14 amino acids. Germline trimming cut 8 bases from V and 2 bases from J; bases unmatched to any gene: 5. Germline V gives CDR1 SNHLY, CDR2 FYNNEI. The CDR3, as DNA: TGTGCCAGCTACGCGGGGGGGAACACAGATACGCAGTATTTT. Amino acids: CASYAGGNTDTQYF.

This clone was counted ten times or more. J is TRBJ1-6 and V is TRBV11-3; the D is unclear. Germline V gene data show CDR1 as SGHNT and CDR2 as YENEEA. V lost 5 bases, J lost 7 bases, and 6 bases lay in between. CDR3 length: 12 residues. The CDR3 DNA follows: TGTGCCAGCAGCCCACAAAATTCACCCCTCCACTTT. It yields the protein CASSPQNSPLHF.

This clone was detected once. The chain has TRBV28 and TRBJ1-1; 9 bases fit TRBD1. V lost 5 bases to trimming and J lost 2 bases; unmatched junction nucleotides: 3. Per germline, CDR1 MDHEN and CDR2 SYDVKM. The CDR3 spans 14 residues. CDR3 in amino acids: CASSRTGANTEAFF. For the CDR3, the DNA is TGTGCCAGCAGTCGGACAGGGGCCAACACTGAAGCTTTCTTT.

This sequence joins TRBV10-2 and TRBJ2-7; D possibly corresponds to TRBD1 (6 bases). The CDR3 loop spans 14 amino acids. The germline CDR1 and CDR2 sequences are WSHSY and SAAADI. Trimming removed 2 bases from V and 2 bases from J, with 10 bases in between. The CDR3 region has the DNA TGCGCCAGCAGTGAGAGGGGGTATACCTACGAGCAGTACTTC. This codes for CASSERGYTYEQYF.

The CDR3 spells CASRGQGVYGYTF. CDR3 in DNA: TGTGCCAGCAGGGGGCAGGGGGTATATGGCTACACCTTC. The chain couples TRBV28 to TRBJ1-2; TRBD1 aligns across 7 bases. V gave up 6 bases and J gave up 5 bases; unmatched junction bases: 6. Germline values: CDR1 MDHEN, CDR2 SYDVKM. The CDR3 runs to 13 residues.

The chain carries TRBV3-1 (or the pseudogene TRBV3-2) and TRBJ2-7; possibly TRBD2 for D (6 bases). Trimming stripped 2 bases from V and 6 bases from J, with 8 bases between. The CDR3 contains 12 residues. From germline, CDR1 is LGHDT and CDR2 YNNKEL (reference sequence). The CDR3 region has the DNA TGTGCCAGCAGCCAATACGGGGGCGAGCAGTACGTC. Translating it yields CASSQYGGEQYV.